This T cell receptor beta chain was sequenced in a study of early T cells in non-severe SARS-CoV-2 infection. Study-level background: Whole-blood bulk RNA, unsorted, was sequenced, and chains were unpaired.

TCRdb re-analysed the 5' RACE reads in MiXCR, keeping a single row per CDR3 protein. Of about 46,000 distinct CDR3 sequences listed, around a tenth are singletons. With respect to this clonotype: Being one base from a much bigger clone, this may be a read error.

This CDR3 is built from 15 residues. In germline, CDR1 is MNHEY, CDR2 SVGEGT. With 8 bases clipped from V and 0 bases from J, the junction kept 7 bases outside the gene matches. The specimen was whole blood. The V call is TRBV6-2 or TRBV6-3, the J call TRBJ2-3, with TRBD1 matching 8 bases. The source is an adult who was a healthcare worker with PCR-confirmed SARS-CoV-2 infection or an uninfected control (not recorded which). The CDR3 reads CASGPGTGSTDTQYF. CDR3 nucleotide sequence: TGTGCCAGCGGCCCCGGGACAGGCAGCACAGATACGCAGTATTTT.